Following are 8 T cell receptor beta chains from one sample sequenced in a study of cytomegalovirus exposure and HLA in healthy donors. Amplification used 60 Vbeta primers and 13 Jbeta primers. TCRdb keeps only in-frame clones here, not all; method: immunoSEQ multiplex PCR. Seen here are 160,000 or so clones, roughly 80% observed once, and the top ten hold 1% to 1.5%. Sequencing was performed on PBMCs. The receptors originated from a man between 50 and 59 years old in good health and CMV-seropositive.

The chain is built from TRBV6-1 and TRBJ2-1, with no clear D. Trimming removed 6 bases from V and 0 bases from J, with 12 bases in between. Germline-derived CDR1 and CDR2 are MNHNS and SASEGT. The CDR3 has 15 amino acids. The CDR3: CASSGEASSYNEQFF. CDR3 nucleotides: TGTGCCAGCAGCGGAGAAGCTAGCTCCTACAATGAGCAGTTCTTC.

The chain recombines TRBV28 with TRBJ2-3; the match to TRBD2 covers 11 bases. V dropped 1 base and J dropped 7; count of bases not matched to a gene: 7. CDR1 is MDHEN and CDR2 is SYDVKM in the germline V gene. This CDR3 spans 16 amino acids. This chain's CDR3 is CASSLSLAGGTYTQYF. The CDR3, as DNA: TGTGCCAGCAGTTTATCTTTAGCGGGAGGGACCTATACGCAGTATTTT.

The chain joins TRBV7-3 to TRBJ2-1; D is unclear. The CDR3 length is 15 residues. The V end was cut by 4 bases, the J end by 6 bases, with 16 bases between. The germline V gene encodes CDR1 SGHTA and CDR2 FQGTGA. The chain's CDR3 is CASSSQPGLVNEQFF. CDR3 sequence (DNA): TGTGCCAGCAGCTCTCAACCGGGTCTAGTCAATGAGCAGTTCTTC.

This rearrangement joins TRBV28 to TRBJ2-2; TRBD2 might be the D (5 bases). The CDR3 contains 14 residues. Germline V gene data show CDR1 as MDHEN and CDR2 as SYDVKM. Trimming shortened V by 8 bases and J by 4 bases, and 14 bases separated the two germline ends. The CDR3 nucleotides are TGTGCCAGCCGGGCGGGCGGTGGCACCGGGGAGCTGTTTTTT. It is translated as CASRAGGGTGELFF. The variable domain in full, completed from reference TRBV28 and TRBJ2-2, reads DVKVTQSSRYLVKRTGEKVFLECVQDMDHENMFWYRQDPGLGLRLIYFSYDVKMKEKGDIPEGYSVSREKKERFSLILESASTNQTSMYLCASRAGGGTGELFFGEGSRLTVL.

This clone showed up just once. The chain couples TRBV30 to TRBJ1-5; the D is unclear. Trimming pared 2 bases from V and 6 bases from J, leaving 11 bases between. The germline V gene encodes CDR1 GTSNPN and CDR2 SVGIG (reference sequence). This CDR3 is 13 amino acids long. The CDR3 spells CAWSSEGTQPQHF. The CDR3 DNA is TGTGCCTGGAGTTCGGAGGGCACTCAGCCCCAGCATTTT. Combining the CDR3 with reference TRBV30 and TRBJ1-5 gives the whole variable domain SQTIHQWPATLVQPVGSPLSLECTVEGTSNPNLYWYRQAAGRGLQLLFYSVGIGQISSEVPQNLSASRPQDRQFILSSKKLLLSDSGFYLCAWSSEGTQPQHFGDGTRLSIL.

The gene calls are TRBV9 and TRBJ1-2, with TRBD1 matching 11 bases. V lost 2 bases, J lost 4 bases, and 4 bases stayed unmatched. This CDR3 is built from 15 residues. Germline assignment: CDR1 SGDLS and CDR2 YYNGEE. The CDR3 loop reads CASSVDRGRGYGYTF. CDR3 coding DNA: TGTGCCAGCAGCGTGGACAGGGGGCGCGGCTATGGCTACACCTTC.

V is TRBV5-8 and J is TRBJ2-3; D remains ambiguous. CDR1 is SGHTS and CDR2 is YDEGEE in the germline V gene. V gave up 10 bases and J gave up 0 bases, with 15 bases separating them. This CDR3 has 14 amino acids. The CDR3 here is CAGKKESSTDTQYF. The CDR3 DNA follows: TGTGCCGGAAAAAAGGAGTCTAGCACAGATACGCAGTATTTT.

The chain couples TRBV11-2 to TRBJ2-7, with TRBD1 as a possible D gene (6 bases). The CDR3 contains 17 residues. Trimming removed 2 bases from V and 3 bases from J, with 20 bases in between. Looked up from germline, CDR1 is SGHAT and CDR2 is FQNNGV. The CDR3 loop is CASSLFRGWTDDYEQYF. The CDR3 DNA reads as TGTGCCAGCAGCTTATTCAGGGGTTGGACGGACGACTACGAGCAGTACTTC.